The rows below give T cell receptor beta chains drawn from one sample of a study of T cells in Graves' hyperthyroidism and ophthalmopathy. Each CDR3 protein gets one entry after TCRdb re-called the multiplex PCR reads with MiXCR. The sample contains about 620,000 distinct CDR3 sequences, about 17% of which appear only once. Sequencing used blood. These receptors originate from a woman in her 30s with Graves' hyperthyroidism. The CDR3 runs from the conserved cysteine through the conserved F or W. D genes are given only for firm matches. The size entry is marked missing in some rows and otherwise reads once, few, many or a size class.

j_call clone_size v_call d_call cdr3_aa cdr3_nt
TRBJ1-1 many TRBV11-3 NA CASSFQRTLKPEAFF TGTGCCAGCAGCTTTCAGAGGACACTTAAGCCTGAAGCTTTCTTT
TRBJ2-2 many TRBV12-3/TRBV12-4 TRBD2 CASSLPSLAGDTGELFF TGTGCCAGCAGTTTACCGTCGCTAGCGGGAGACACCGGGGAGCTGTTTTTT
TRBJ2-7 many TRBV15 NA CATSRDGRGLYEQYF TGTGCCACCAGCAGAGACGGGAGGGGGCTCTACGAGCAGTACTTC
TRBJ1-4 many TRBV27 NA CASSLDPGGGEKLFF TGTGCCAGCAGTTTAGACCCAGGAGGAGGAGAAAAACTGTTTTTT
TRBJ2-2 many TRBV5-1 TRBD1 CASSKGTETGELFF TGCGCCAGCAGCAAAGGGACAGAGACCGGGGAGCTGTTTTTT
TRBJ2-1 many TRBV7-8 NA CASSLGLTVLDEQFF TGTGCCAGCAGCTTGGGACTGACCGTACTCGATGAGCAGTTCTTC
TRBJ2-1 NA TRBV5-5 TRBD2 CASSPGLAEYKEQFF TGTGCCAGCAGCCCGGGACTAGCGGAATACAAGGAGCAGTTCTTC
TRBJ2-7 few TRBV20-1 TRBD2 CSATSGRGLSYEQYF TGCAGTGCGACTAGCGGGAGGGGACTATCCTACGAGCAGTACTTC
TRBJ2-3 few TRBV11-3 NA CASSLDPSSDTQYF TGTGCCAGCAGCTTAGACCCTAGCTCTGATACGCAGTATTTT
TRBJ2-2 few TRBV25-1 TRBD2 CASRTSGRAGKLFF TGTGCCAGCAGGACTAGCGGGAGAGCCGGGAAGCTGTTTTTT
TRBJ2-1 many TRBV2 NA CASSSGSAYNEQFF TGTGCCAGCAGTTCGGGGTCTGCCTACAATGAGCAGTTCTTC
TRBJ1-2 many TRBV24-1 NA CATSDGYGYTF TGTGCCACCAGTGATGGGTATGGCTACACCTTC
TRBJ2-5 many TRBV6-2/TRBV6-3 NA CAIHGLVQETQYF TGTGCCATCCACGGACTGGTTCAAGAGACCCAGTACTTC
TRBJ1-1 many TRBV12-3/TRBV12-4 NA CASSLVEMNTEAFF TGTGCCAGCAGTTTGGTAGAAATGAACACTGAAGCTTTCTTT
TRBJ1-5 many TRBV6-1 NA CASTGTGNQPQHF TGTGCCAGCACAGGGACGGGTAATCAGCCCCAGCATTTT
TRBJ1-5 many TRBV30 NA CAWSLRVSNQPQHF TGTGCCTGGAGTTTGAGGGTGAGCAATCAGCCCCAGCATTTT
TRBJ1-5 few TRBV7-2 NA CASSLTYRSNQPQHF TGTGCCAGCAGCTTAACTTACAGGTCCAATCAGCCCCAGCATTTT
TRBJ2-3 NA TRBV6-2/TRBV6-3 TRBD2 CASSKREGPRTDTQYF TGTGCCAGCAGTAAGCGGGAGGGCCCTCGCACAGATACGCAGTATTTT
TRBJ2-1 few TRBV24-1 TRBD2 CATSDSSGMGYNEQFF TGTGCCACCAGTGATTCCAGCGGGATGGGGTACAATGAGCAGTTCTTC
TRBJ2-7 many TRBV2 TRBD2 CASTLTSGSYEQYF TGTGCCAGCACATTGACTAGCGGGAGCTACGAGCAGTACTTC
TRBJ2-1 NA TRBV7-2 NA CASSRESSYNEQFF TGTGCCAGCAGCAGGGAGAGCTCCTACAATGAGCAGTTCTTC
TRBJ2-1 few TRBV11-2 NA CASSLLRSGSGQTYNEQFF TGTGCCAGCAGCTTACTTAGATCTGGGAGCGGGCAAACCTACAATGAGCAGTTCTTC